The rows below give T cell receptor beta chains drawn from one sample of a study of IL-32 and malignant T cell survival in cutaneous lymphoma. The table came from immunoSEQ multiplex PCR; TCRdb's copy has only in-frame clones and leaves some out. The sample holds around 2,000 clones, about 81% seen once. The sample consisted of blood, taken on day 0. These receptors originate from a human donor with cutaneous T cell lymphoma. Both conserved end residues are part of each CDR3. D genes are given only for firm matches. Where a row states a size, it is once, few, many or the class of an expanded clone; other rows omit it.

CDR3: CSVVGGRGYEQYF
DNA: TGCAGCGTTGTGGGGGGCCGGGGCTACGAGCAGTACTTC
size: -
J: TRBJ2-7
V: TRBV29-1
D: -

CDR3: CASSVVGAGGAQETQYF
DNA: TGTGCCAGCAGCGTAGTGGGGGCGGGAGGAGCACAAGAGACCCAGTACTTC
size: -
J: TRBJ2-5
V: TRBV9
D: TRBD2

CDR3: CASTLGAGVVETQYF
DNA: TGTGCCAGCACTCTCGGAGCGGGAGTGGTGGAGACCCAGTACTTC
size: once
J: TRBJ2-5
V: TRBV6-6
D: TRBD2

CDR3: CASSEEGGLVFNTGELFF
DNA: TGTGCCAGCAGTGAAGAAGGAGGACTGGTCTTCAACACCGGGGAGCTGTTTTTT
size: once
J: TRBJ2-2
V: TRBV6-1
D: -

CDR3: CASSPGTGGADTQYF
DNA: TGTGCCAGCTCACCTGGGACAGGGGGAGCAGATACGCAGTATTTT
size: -
J: TRBJ2-3
V: TRBV18
D: TRBD1

CDR3: CASSGGSYNSPLHF
DNA: TGTGCCAGCAGTGGGGGATCCTATAATTCACCCCTCCACTTT
size: few
J: TRBJ1-6
V: TRBV2
D: -

CDR3: CASSPTGERKAFF
DNA: TGTGCCAGCAGCCCCACAGGGGAAAGAAAAGCTTTCTTT
size: -
J: TRBJ1-1
V: TRBV2
D: TRBD1

CDR3: CASSTGTSHYNEQFF
DNA: TGTGCCAGTAGTACCGGGACTAGCCATTACAATGAGCAGTTCTTC
size: once
J: TRBJ2-1
V: TRBV19
D: TRBD2

CDR3: CASYHGGSSGIVTDTQYF
DNA: TGTGCCAGCTACCATGGGGGTTCTAGCGGGATTGTCACAGATACGCAGTATTTT
size: -
J: TRBJ2-3
V: TRBV5-4
D: TRBD2

CDR3: CASSIRGALPNTGELFF
DNA: TGTGCCAGTAGTATTAGGGGAGCCCTTCCGAACACCGGGGAGCTGTTTTTT
size: -
J: TRBJ2-2
V: TRBV19
D: -

CDR3: CASSRGSYNEQFF
DNA: TGTGCCAGCAGTAGGGGGTCCTACAATGAGCAGTTCTTC
size: -
J: TRBJ2-1
V: TRBV9
D: -

CDR3: CASSQYGTGEANEKLFF
DNA: TGCGCCAGCAGCCAGTATGGGACAGGGGAGGCTAATGAAAAACTGTTTTTT
size: -
J: TRBJ1-4
V: TRBV4-3
D: TRBD1

CDR3: CASSTSGTGELFF
DNA: TGTGCCAGCAGCACTTCTGGCACCGGGGAGCTGTTTTTT
size: -
J: TRBJ2-2
V: TRBV13
D: -

CDR3: CASSHGGDEQFF
DNA: TGTGCCAGCAGCCACGGGGGCGATGAGCAGTTCTTC
size: -
J: TRBJ2-1
V: TRBV9
D: -

CDR3: CASSQEDLPGNTEAFF
DNA: TGCGCCAGCAGCCAAGAAGATTTGCCGGGGAACACTGAAGCTTTCTTT
size: -
J: TRBJ1-1
V: TRBV11-2
D: -

CDR3: CASDPYAGTTNEQFF
DNA: TGTGCCAGCGATCCCTACGCCGGGACTACGAATGAGCAGTTCTTC
size: -
J: TRBJ2-1
V: TRBV28
D: TRBD2

CDR3: CASSYATNQPQHF
DNA: TGTGCCAGCAGTTACGCGACTAATCAGCCCCAGCATTTT
size: -
J: TRBJ1-5
V: TRBV6-5
D: -

CDR3: CASSPLQSSGYTF
DNA: TGTGCCAGCAGCCCTTTACAGTCATCTGGCTACACCTTC
size: few
J: TRBJ1-2
V: TRBV14
D: -

CDR3: CASSPTTQTDTQYF
DNA: TGTGCCAGCAGCCCAACGACTCAGACAGATACGCAGTATTTT
size: -
J: TRBJ2-3
V: TRBV7-8
D: -

CDR3: CAISESQETRTQYF
DNA: TGTGCCATCAGTGAGAGCCAGGAGACGAGGACCCAGTACTTC
size: -
J: TRBJ2-5
V: TRBV10-3
D: -

CDR3: CASSEMGGPGEQYF
DNA: TGTGCCAGCAGTGAAATGGGGGGGCCGGGCGAGCAGTACTTC
size: once
J: TRBJ2-7
V: TRBV6-1
D: -

CDR3: CASSAMVGSPLHF
DNA: TGTGCCAGCAGTGCAATGGTTGGTTCACCCCTCCACTTT
size: -
J: TRBJ1-6
V: TRBV25-1
D: -

CDR3: CSARVATEQYF
DNA: TGCAGTGCTAGAGTAGCCACCGAGCAGTACTTC
size: once
J: TRBJ2-7
V: TRBV20-1
D: -

CDR3: CASSGISGNTIYF
DNA: TGTGCCAGTAGTGGGATCTCTGGAAACACCATATATTTT
size: -
J: TRBJ1-3
V: TRBV19
D: -

CDR3: CSVEGTGNTRDLFF
DNA: TGCAGCGTTGAAGGGACAGGGAACACCCGGGACCTGTTCTTT
size: -
J: TRBJ2-2
V: TRBV29-1
D: TRBD1

CDR3: CATSSPLMDTQYF
DNA: TGTGCCACCAGCAGCCCTCTTATGGATACGCAGTATTTT
size: -
J: TRBJ2-3
V: TRBV15
D: -

CDR3: CASSPGLGIGELFF
DNA: TGTGCCAGCAGTCCCGGACTAGGGATCGGGGAGCTGTTTTTT
size: -
J: TRBJ2-2
V: TRBV28
D: TRBD2